This T cell receptor beta chain was observed in a study of Ad26.COV2.S vaccination and SARS-CoV-2 variants. Study at large: Sample donor was a member of the COV1001 Ad26.COV2.S trial arm.

TCRdb's copy holds only in-frame clones and misses some; the assay was immunoSEQ multiplex PCR. Among around 370,000 clones listed, 80% to 90% were seen once. Trimming took off 1 base at V and 0 bases at J, with 7 bases between the two ends. The CDR3 length is 15 residues. The germline CDR1 and CDR2 sequences are SEHNR and FQNEAQ (reference sequence). Sample treatment: about 20 received Ad26.COV2.S at low or high dose, single or two shots; about 5 received placebo; per-sample allocation not given. Sampling was performed 63 days after the first vaccine or placebo injection. The sequence derives from a person between 18 and 65 years old who received the Ad26.COV2.S COVID-19 vaccine or a placebo. The chain carries TRBV7-9 and TRBJ2-1; no reliable D call. Sample: peripheral blood, taken in a trial of Ad26.COV2.S vaccine versus placebo. The CDR3 DNA sequence: TGTGCCAGCAGCTTAGTCGGAAGCTCCTACAATGAGCAGTTCTTC. As protein: CASSLVGSSYNEQFF.